These 26 T cell receptor beta chains originate from one sample sequenced in a study of cytomegalovirus exposure and HLA in healthy donors. Data came from immunoSEQ multiplex PCR; TCRdb stores just in-frame clones and leaves some out. The sample contains around 150,000 clones, roughly 95% of which appear only once. Sequences were obtained from PBMCs. All receptors come from a woman aged 18-29 years in good health and CMV-seronegative.

The chain joins TRBV5-1 to TRBJ2-7; D might be TRBD1 (6 bases). The V end was cut by 4 bases, the J end by 3 bases, with 14 bases between. The germline CDR1 and CDR2 sequences are SGHRS and YFSETQ. The length of the CDR3 is 14 residues. CDR3 residues: CASSDDRILYEQYF. CDR3 DNA: TGCGCCAGCAGCGACGACAGGATCCTCTACGAGCAGTACTTC.

For the CDR3, the DNA is TGTGCCAGCAGCTTGAGGGACAGCCTAGACTATGGCTACACCTTC. Protein: CASSLRDSLDYGYTF. The chain combines TRBV5-8 with TRBJ1-2; TRBD1 agrees at 7 bases. With 1 base clipped from V and 3 bases from J, the junction kept 6 bases outside the gene matches. This CDR3 region has 15 residues. The germline V gene encodes CDR1 SGHTS and CDR2 YDEGEE.

The chain links TRBV10-1 to TRBJ2-3; TRBD2 aligns across 11 bases. Per germline, CDR1 WNHNN and CDR2 SYGVQD (reference sequence). Trimming cost V 6 bases and J 4 bases; bases outside gene matches: 12. CDR3 length equals 17 residues. CDR3 sequence reads: CASSRPLAGGCPDTQYF. In DNA form, the CDR3 reads TGCGCCAGCAGCAGACCTTTAGCGGGGGGGTGTCCAGATACGCAGTATTTT.

This rearrangement joins TRBV30 to TRBJ2-4, with 7 bases identical to TRBD1. CDR1 is GTSNPN and CDR2 is SVGIG in the germline V gene (reference sequence). This CDR3 has 12 amino acids. The J segment lost 10 bases and the V segment lost 3 bases, leaving 6 bases of the junction unmatched. The CDR3 region has the DNA TGTGCCTGGAGACGTCCGGGACAGATTCAGTACTTC. This codes for CAWRRPGQIQYF.

V and J are TRBV10-3 and TRBJ1-2; 9 positions agree with TRBD1. The length of the CDR3 is 18 residues. Germline V CDR1 and CDR2: ENHRY, SYGVKD. J was trimmed by 6 bases and V by 0 bases; bases with no gene match: 14. The CDR3 DNA is TGTGCCATCAGTGAGTCCAGAGGTTGGGACAGGGAACATCATGGCTACACCTTC. Translated: CAISESRGWDREHHGYTF.

The genes are TRBV2 and TRBJ1-5; unclear D gene. The V and J ends lost 8 bases and 6 bases respectively, with 8 bases between them. The V gene's germline CDR1 is SNHLY and CDR2 FYNNEI. CDR3 length equals 11 residues. Written as DNA, the CDR3 is TGTGCCAGCGGCGACTCTCAGCCCCAGCATTTT. This gives the protein CASGDSQPQHF.

V gene TRBV5-6 combines with J gene TRBJ1-1; 8 bases map to TRBD1. V lost 4 bases, J lost 4 bases, and 6 bases stayed unmatched. CDR3 length: 14 amino acids. Germline CDR1 SGHDT, CDR2 YYEEEE. The DNA for the CDR3 is TGTGCCAGCAGCGGAGACAGGGGTTTCACTGAAGCTTTCTTT. Encoded protein: CASSGDRGFTEAFF.

The chain recombines TRBV4-3 with TRBJ1-2; a possible D gene is TRBD1 (5 bases). The CDR3 consists of 16 residues. Germline lookup yields CDR1 LGHNA and CDR2 YSLEER. V was cut by 3 bases and J by 2 bases, with 16 bases left in between. This chain's CDR3 is CASSQGIGGENYGYTF. The CDR3 bases are TGCGCCAGCAGCCAGGGCATTGGGGGGGAAAACTATGGCTACACCTTC.

In this sample, this clone turned up once. The genes are TRBV19 and TRBJ2-3, with a tentative D call TRBD2 (5 bases). Trimming shortened V by 5 bases and J by 2 bases, and 11 bases separated the two germline ends. Germline values: CDR1 LNHDA, CDR2 SQIVND (reference sequence). The CDR3 is 14 amino acids. The CDR3 bases are TGTGCCAGTAGTCCGGGGTATTTCACAGATACGCAGTATTTT. Residues: CASSPGYFTDTQYF.

A few counts support this clone. The rearrangement links TRBV18 to TRBJ2-7; 13 bases fit TRBD2. The length of the CDR3 is 14 residues. Unmatched junction bases numbered 5, after V lost 8 bases and J lost 4 bases. Germline CDR1 reads KGHSH; CDR2 reads LQKENI. The CDR3 bases are TGTGCCAGCACAGGACTAGCGGGGGAATACGAGCAGTACTTC. Translation: CASTGLAGEYEQYF.

The chain is built from TRBV7-2 and TRBJ2-7, with D hard to call. The CDR3 has 13 amino acids. Germline CDR1 and CDR2: SGHTA and FQGNSA. V was pared by 4 bases and J by 3 bases, with 10 bases between. Here the CDR3 DNA reads TGTGCCAGCAGCTCCCAGTACCTCTACGAGCAGTACTTC. Encoded protein: CASSSQYLYEQYF.

In its sample, this clone was seen once. This chain connects TRBV4-2 to TRBJ1-5, with 10 bases lining up with TRBD1. Germline CDR1 is LGHNA and CDR2 is YNFKEQ. This CDR3 contains 15 residues. Trimming cost V 1 base and J 7 bases; bases outside gene matches: 4. The CDR3 nucleotides read TGTGCCAGCAGCCAAGCCGGACAGGGGGGGCAGCCCCAGCATTTT. Translating it yields CASSQAGQGGQPQHF.

This clone was seen a single time. The chain couples TRBV6-5 to TRBJ2-1; 7 bases map to TRBD2. Losses at the gene ends were 10 bases for V and 5 bases for J; bases not matched to a gene: 8. Germline assignment: CDR1 MNHEY and CDR2 SVGAGI. CDR3 size: 13 residues. The CDR3 sequence is CATNRGRDNEQFF. CDR3 coding DNA: TGTGCCACCAACCGGGGGAGGGACAATGAGCAGTTCTTC.

The CDR3 sequence is CASSPIPLGEQYF. The CDR3 DNA follows: TGCGCCAGCAGCCCCATCCCCCTCGGCGAGCAGTACTTC. The chain combines TRBV4-1 with TRBJ2-7; the D is unclear. The germline V gene encodes CDR1 MGHRA and CDR2 YSYEKL. Trimming left V 4 bases short and J 6 bases short, with 13 bases between. The CDR3 runs to 13 residues.

A single count supports this clone. The chain recombines TRBV6-1 with TRBJ2-7, with D maybe TRBD2 (5 bases). The V gene lost 1 base and the J gene lost 3 bases, with 13 bases spanning the gap. The germline CDR1 and CDR2 sequences are MNHNS and SASEGT. The CDR3 consists of 15 residues. DNA for the CDR3: TGTGCCAGCAGTGAAGGGACGGGAACGTTCTACGAGCAGTACTTC. Protein sequence: CASSEGTGTFYEQYF.

The genes are TRBV6-6 and TRBJ1-2; no definite D call. Trimming removed 4 bases at V and 8 bases at J, with 8 bases between. Germline CDR1 reads MNHNY; CDR2 reads SVGAGI (reference sequence). The CDR3 is 11 residues long. The CDR3 is CASSSTSGYTF. The CDR3 DNA follows: TGTGCCAGCAGTTCTACTAGCGGCTACACCTTC.

V gene TRBV5-4 combines with J gene TRBJ2-1; 9 bases align to TRBD2. Germline CDR1 is SGHNT and CDR2 is YYREEE (reference sequence). The CDR3 sequence is 14 residues long. Trimming removed 4 bases from V and 4 bases from J; junction bases left unmatched: 3. Here the CDR3 DNA reads TGTGCCAGCAGCACTACTAGCGGGTACAATGAGCAGTTCTTC. As protein: CASSTTSGYNEQFF.

The chain combines TRBV6-1 with TRBJ1-2; D might be TRBD1 (6 bases). The V gene lost 6 bases and the J gene lost 7 bases, with 15 bases spanning the gap. Germline loops: CDR1 MNHNS, CDR2 SASEGT. The CDR3 runs 13 residues. The CDR3, as DNA: TGTGCCAGCAGGCCCACAGGGAGTGGTGGCTACACCTTC. This encodes CASRPTGSGGYTF.

This chain connects TRBV2 to TRBJ1-5, with 9 bases aligning to TRBD1. Germline CDR1 reads SNHLY; CDR2 reads FYNNEI. The J segment lost 7 bases and the V segment lost 10 bases, leaving 11 bases of the junction unmatched. The CDR3 extends over 14 amino acids. The DNA for the CDR3 is TGTGCCACCGCCCCGGGACAGGGAAAACAGCCCCAGCATTTT. Protein: CATAPGQGKQPQHF.

The chain combines TRBV7-9 with TRBJ1-6, with D perhaps TRBD1 (6 bases). V lost 5 bases to trimming and J lost 4 bases, with 12 bases between them. Germline V gene lookup returns CDR1 SEHNR and CDR2 FQNEAQ (reference sequence). The CDR3 contains 15 residues. Here the CDR3 reads CASSPGDPYNSPLHF. The CDR3 DNA reads as TGTGCCAGCAGCCCAGGGGACCCATATAATTCACCCCTCCACTTT.

The rearrangement links TRBV7-3 to TRBJ2-7, with D tentatively TRBD2 (5 bases). Trimming cost V 5 bases and J 6 bases, with 14 bases left between them. The germline CDR1 and CDR2 sequences are SGHTA and FQGTGA. The CDR3 runs 13 residues. CDR3 in DNA: TGTGCCAGCAGCCCCCAAACTAGTGGCGAGCAGTACTTC. Translation gives CASSPQTSGEQYF.

This clone was seen only once. The rearrangement links TRBV7-2 to TRBJ2-3; D unclear. V was cut by 1 base and J by 1 base, with 9 bases left in between. There are 15 residues in the CDR3. CDR1 SGHTA and CDR2 FQGNSA come from the germline V gene. This CDR3 reads CASSLGTPGTDTQYF. CDR3 sequence (DNA): TGTGCCAGCAGCTTAGGAACTCCGGGCACAGATACGCAGTATTTT. Variable domain in full (rest from reference TRBV7-2 and TRBJ2-3): GAGVSQSPSNKVTEKGKDVELRCDPISGHTALYWYRQSLGQGLEFLIYFQGNSAPDKSGLPSDRFSAERTGGSVSTLTIQRTQQEDSAVYLCASSLGTPGTDTQYFGPGTRLTVL.

The V call is TRBV30, the J call TRBJ1-6, with 9 positions matching TRBD1. The CDR3 runs to 13 residues. The trim removed 2 bases at V and 9 bases at J, leaving 2 bases unmatched. CDR1 and CDR2 (germline): GTSNPN, SVGIG (reference sequence). Written as DNA, the CDR3 is TGTGCCTGGAGTTCGACAGGGGGTTCACCCCTCCACTTT. This translates into CAWSSTGGSPLHF.

CDR3 nucleotide sequence: TGTGCCAGCTCACCGAGGATCGGGCAGGGGGCGCGCCAGGGTCTCAATTCACCCCTCCACTTT. This translates into CASSPRIGQGARQGLNSPLHF. The rearrangement joins TRBV18 to TRBJ1-6, with 8 bases that match TRBD1. Germline V CDR1 and CDR2: KGHSH, LQKENI. With V trimmed by 3 bases and J by 7 bases, 23 bases remained unmatched. The CDR3 sequence is 21 residues long.

The chain carries TRBV5-4 and TRBJ1-6; D perhaps matches TRBD1 (6 bases). The V end was cut by 0 bases, the J end by 10 bases, with 14 bases between. Per germline, CDR1 SGHNT and CDR2 YYREEE (reference sequence). This CDR3 is 15 amino acids long. In nucleotides, the CDR3 is TGTGCCAGCAGCTTGGATCCAGGGGTTGTCTCACCCCTCCACTTT. Translated: CASSLDPGVVSPLHF.

This chain joins TRBV25-1 and TRBJ2-3; no reliable D call. Germline CDR1 reads MGHDK; CDR2 reads SYGVNS. The CDR3 length is 15 residues. V was cut by 2 bases and J by 1 base, with 10 bases left in between. The chain's CDR3 is CASSEPSTGTDTQYF. The CDR3 region has the DNA TGTGCCAGCAGTGAACCCTCAACTGGCACAGATACGCAGTATTTT.